One TCR beta chain is described in this entry. No cognate antigen has been identified for it. The sample holds no much larger clone one base away, and base qualities are not on file. TCRbeta CDR3 regions were amplified from genomic DNA by means of the immunoSEQ Assay, a bias-controlled multiplex PCR. The source study handled its data this way. The number of nucleated cells in each sample was estimated by amplification of reference gene primers within the assay. To quantify the absolute abundance of each unique TCRbeta CDR3 rearrangement, sequence reads were collapsed and filtered. For each sample, productive Simpson clonality was calculated by taking the square root of Simpson's diversity index across productive rearrangements. This immuneACCESS table, as held by TCRdb, lists in-frame sequences with V and J called but not all clones. Of the missing ones, under half trace to an unresolved V gene in checked studies; the others have no known cause. D and trimming were read from the DNA, whereas the V and J calls and clone size are those reported in that table. For this sample the table gives about 110,000 clones, of which about three quarters were detected only once. 0.75% to 0.9% of the sample is taken by the ten largest.

These data come from a study of blood T cell repertoires in COVID-19 (TCRdb year 2020). Describing the broader study: Samples covering the acute and convalescent phases of COVID-19 were provided by collaborators in the United States, Italy and Spain. Where available, HLA class I and class II types were taken from metadata supplied by the sample provider and were not determined by assay-based typing. The samples were drawn from the first 160 participants of the ongoing ImmuneRACE study and from 950 to 1,500 subjects provided by 6 global collaborators. The repertoires were released in a freely available public database intended as a resource for research on the immune response to SARS-CoV-2. The sample metadata nearly always contained a de-identified subject ID, COVID-19 status, age in years and sex. The prospective study material was composed of cDNA or gDNA derived from T cells, B-cell-depleted T cells, or PBMCs. The dataset comprised deeply sampled blood TCRbeta repertoires from subjects exposed to, actively infected with, or recovered from COVID-19. Points the paper makes about the study in general: The quantity of clinical and demographic metadata differed by source and by participant and was supplied without curation.

Collaborating institutions collected whole blood in K2EDTA tubes following their own protocols. For TCRbeta analysis, collaborators shipped samples as frozen whole blood, isolated PBMCs, or DNA extracted from either of those sample types. The germline V gene specifies MNHEY as CDR1 and SVGAGI as CDR2. Trimming costs V 8 bases and J 4 bases, and their ends lie 11 bases apart. The CDR3 goes from the cysteine to the phenylalanine over 12 residues. CDR3 DNA only is kept here, 36 bases in frame from base 1. The chain uses TRBV6-5 and TRBJ1-2, with TRBD1 tentatively as D gene (6 bases match). The sample taken for sequencing was peripheral blood. This sequence was found in a human donor with acute or convalescent COVID-19. The donor label of this sample is uncertain. The nucleotide sequence reads TGTGCCAGCGAAGACAGGTTCTATGGCTACACCTTC. It translates as CASEDRFYGYTF.